The 4 T cell receptor beta chains given below trace back to one sample, sequenced in a study of T cell changes during pregnancy in multiple sclerosis. Assay used: immunoSEQ multiplex PCR; TCRdb lists only in-frame clones, some missing. The data contain 50,000 to 65,000 clones, 70% to 90% of them seen just once; the ten biggest clones take up 0.35% to 0.45%. The sample in question was CD4+ T cells from peripheral blood mononuclear cells, obtained in the third trimester of pregnancy. The receptors were gathered from a female donor with multiple sclerosis, enrolled in a pregnancy study.

The chain joins TRBV6-1 to TRBJ2-6, with a tentative D call TRBD2 (5 bases). The CDR3 has 15 residues. Per germline, CDR1 MNHNS and CDR2 SASEGT. Trimming took off 4 bases at V and 4 bases at J, with 11 bases between the two ends. The CDR3 coding sequence is TGTGCCAGCAGTGGAAGAGGGTCCGGGGCCAACGTCCTGACTTTC. Protein sequence: CASSGRGSGANVLTF.

This clone was seen a single time. The CDR3 sequence: CASSSGQGDSGYTF. For the CDR3, the DNA is TGTGCCAGCAGCTCGGGACAGGGGGACTCCGGCTACACCTTC. The genes are TRBV7-3 and TRBJ1-2; TRBD1 agrees at 11 bases. CDR3 length: 14 residues. With 4 bases clipped from V and 8 bases from J, the junction kept 6 bases outside the gene matches. Germline CDR1 is SGHTA and CDR2 is FQGTGA. Full variable domain (remainder filled in from reference TRBV7-3 and TRBJ1-2): GAGVSQTPSNKVTEKGKYVELRCDPISGHTALYWYRQSLGQGPEFLIYFQGTGAADDSGLPNDRFFAVRPEGSVSTLKIQRTERGDSAVYLCASSSGQGDSGYTFGSGTRLTVV.

This clone has a handful of counts. J is TRBJ2-1 and V is TRBV10-1; perhaps TRBD2 as D (6 bases). Germline V gene data show CDR1 as WNHNN and CDR2 as SYGVQD (reference sequence). Trimming cost V 5 bases and J 4 bases, with 15 bases left between them. CDR3 size: 15 residues. The CDR3 protein is CASSSAGSLYNEQFF. The CDR3 DNA sequence: TGCGCCAGCAGTTCCGCCGGGAGTTTATACAATGAGCAGTTCTTC.

The V call is TRBV5-1, the J call TRBJ2-3, with D possibly TRBD1 on 6 matching bases. V was shortened by 3 bases and J by 3 bases, with 17 bases between the two germline ends. The CDR3 loop spans 16 amino acids. In germline, CDR1 is SGHRS, CDR2 YFSETQ. The CDR3, as DNA: TGCGCCAGCAGCTCACGACAGGCCCTTCAAACAGATACGCAGTATTTT. Protein: CASSSRQALQTDTQYF.